Below are 7 T cell receptor beta chains sequenced from a single sample in a study of blood T cells in healthy people across ages. A second about 6 to 12 cycle PCR used barcoded and J-beta primers. TCRdb re-called the 5' RACE reads through MiXCR, storing one row per CDR3 protein. The data hold about 930,000 distinct CDR3 sequences, with almost 30% observed a single time. These sequences were also reported in another study, on T cells of mothers and their children.

Sample: blood. These TCRs come from a woman aged 40 to 50 in good health.

About this clonotype: A much larger clone differs from this one at a single base, so this may be a read error. This chain uses TRBV20-1 with TRBJ2-7; D might be TRBD1 or TRBD2, each matching 6 bases. V lost 1 base and J 2 bases, leaving 15 bases between the germline ends. The CDR3 spans 15 residues. From germline, CDR1 is DFQATT and CDR2 SNEGSKA (reference sequence). CDR3 loop: CSARGTTGATYEQYF. CDR3 in DNA: TGCAGTGCTAGAGGTACGACGGGGGCGACCTACGAGCAGTACTTC.

This clonotype appeared many times. V gene TRBV5-1 combines with J gene TRBJ2-7; possible D gene TRBD1, 5 bases. This CDR3 is 16 amino acids long. The V end was cut by 4 bases, the J end by 0 bases, with 17 bases between. CDR1 SGHRS and CDR2 YFSETQ come from the germline V gene. The CDR3, as DNA: TGCGCCAGCAGCCTCAGCCTGGACACAAGCTCCTACGAGCAGTACTTC. Residues: CASSLSLDTSSYEQYF. Variable domain in full (rest from reference TRBV5-1 and TRBJ2-7): KAGVTQTPRYLIKTRGQQVTLSCSPISGHRSVSWYQQTPGQGLQFLFEYFSETQRNKGNFPGRFSGRQFSNSRSEMNVSTLELGDSALYLCASSLSLDTSSYEQYFGPGTRLTVT.

The table lists this clonotype with a few counts. V and J are TRBV4-1 and TRBJ2-3; D not resolved. The CDR3 has 15 amino acids. CDR1 is MGHRA, CDR2 YSYEKL, per germline. V lost 0 bases, J lost 1 base, and 8 bases lay in between. CDR3 nucleotide sequence: TGCGCCAGCAGCCAAGATTCGGACGGCACAGATACGCAGTATTTT. This gives the protein CASSQDSDGTDTQYF.

As for this clonotype: At one of its ends the junction is not consistent with the germline gene, which may arise from a read error. This chain connects TRBV5-1 to TRBJ1-2; maybe TRBD1 (5 bases). CDR1 is SGHRS, CDR2 YFSETQ, per germline. The CDR3 is made up of 15 amino acids. The CDR3, as DNA: TGCGCCTGCAGCTCTCTGATAGGGGCTAACTATGGCTACACCTTC. Protein: CACSSLIGANYGYTF.

This chain joins TRBV5-5 and TRBJ1-4; no clear D gene. Trimming pared 0 bases from V and 8 bases from J, leaving 11 bases between. CDR3 length: 14 amino acids. Germline values: CDR1 SGHKS, CDR2 YYEKEE (reference sequence). Here the CDR3 reads CASSLDRLGEKLFF. Here the CDR3 DNA reads TGTGCCAGCAGCTTGGACCGTCTAGGAGAAAAACTGTTTTTT.

J is TRBJ2-1 and V is TRBV5-6; D not resolved. The germline gives CDR1 SGHDT, CDR2 YYEEEE. Trimming took off 4 bases at V and 4 bases at J, with 24 bases between the two ends. The CDR3 totals 18 residues. The CDR3 nucleotides read TGTGCCAGCAGCCCCCCGGCCGGAGTGGGGTGGTTTTACAATGAGCAGTTCTTC. Its translation is CASSPPAGVGWFYNEQFF. Filled out from reference TRBV5-6 and TRBJ2-1, the complete variable domain reads DAGVTQSPTHLIKTRGQQVTLRCSPKSGHDTVSWYQQALGQGPQFIFQYYEEEERQRGNFPDRFSGHQFPNYSSELNVNALLLGDSALYLCASSPPAGVGWFYNEQFFGPGTRLTVL.

In the case of this clonotype: This may be a read error: a much more frequent sequence differs by one nucleotide. This chain uses TRBV5-8 with TRBJ2-1, with TRBD2 matching 7 bases. Losses at the gene ends were 7 bases for V and 0 bases for J; bases not matched to a gene: 4. This CDR3 spans 14 amino acids. CDR1 is SGHTS, CDR2 YDEGEE, per germline. CDR3 nucleotides: TGTGCCAGCGGCTGGGGGGGCTCCTACAATGAGCAGTTCTTC. This codes for CASGWGGSYNEQFF.